Each of the 20 T cell receptor beta chains below was sequenced from the same sample in a study of T cell repertoires in cytomegalovirus infection. TCRdb used MiXCR to reprocess the reads, holding one entry per CDR3 protein. This table has some 320,000 distinct CDR3 sequences, roughly 28% appearing once. Their antigens remain unidentified. The starting material was cultured PBMCs, obtained from culture after CMV antigen stimulation. The receptor set was obtained from a human donor in good health (CMV status not recorded). Some clones in this sample may be carry-over from other donors' samples.

The chain uses TRBV20-1 and TRBJ2-3; D uncertain. CDR3 length: 14 residues. Trimming pared 0 bases from V and 1 base from J, leaving 8 bases between. From germline, CDR1 is DFQATT and CDR2 SNEGSKA (reference sequence). The CDR3 DNA sequence: TGCAGTGCTAGAGATTTGGTGCGCACAGATACGCAGTATTTT. This encodes CSARDLVRTDTQYF.

This clonotype was picked up many times. The gene calls are TRBV12-3 or TRBV12-4 and TRBJ1-5; D remains ambiguous. Trimming removed 4 bases from V and 5 bases from J, with 9 bases in between. The CDR3 length is 13 residues. As DNA, the CDR3 is TGTGCCAGCAGTTCGACCTGGGATCAGCCCCAGCATTTT. Translating gives CASSSTWDQPQHF.

This rearrangement joins TRBV18 to TRBJ1-4; 7 bases map to TRBD1. With 4 bases clipped from V and 5 bases from J, the junction kept 1 base outside the gene matches. In germline, CDR1 is KGHSH, CDR2 LQKENI. The CDR3 runs to 13 residues. CDR3 loop: CASSQGQNEKLFF. In DNA form, the CDR3 reads TGTGCCAGCTCACAGGGACAGAATGAAAAACTGTTTTTT.

The chain carries TRBV28 and TRBJ2-3, with 8 bases lining up with TRBD2. This CDR3 has 21 residues. V shed 2 bases, J shed 0 bases, and the junction held 19 bases outside the gene matches. Germline V gene sequence: CDR1 MDHEN, CDR2 SYDVKM. This CDR3 reads CASSLPTAEVAGWGSTDTQYF. CDR3 in DNA: TGTGCCAGCAGTTTACCGACGGCGGAGGTAGCGGGATGGGGCAGCACAGATACGCAGTATTTT.

This clonotype was observed many times. This chain joins TRBV12-3 or TRBV12-4 and TRBJ1-5; unclear D gene. This CDR3 contains 14 residues. Between the trimmed V and J ends, which lost 3 bases and 5 bases, there was a span of 11 bases. Written as DNA, the CDR3 is TGTGCCAGCAGTTTCGGCAGGATTGATCAGCCCCAGCATTTT. It translates to CASSFGRIDQPQHF.

This clonotype was counted many times. The V and J genes are TRBV27 and TRBJ2-7, with D possibly TRBD2 on 7 matching bases. The CDR3 has 16 residues. Germline V CDR1 and CDR2: MNHEY, SMNVEV (reference sequence). Trimming cost V 4 bases and J 2 bases, with 18 bases left between them. The CDR3 is CASSSSAGGPTYEQYF. The CDR3 DNA follows: TGTGCCAGCAGTTCATCCGCCGGGGGGCCAACCTACGAGCAGTACTTC.

The chain is built from TRBV12-5 and TRBJ1-2; TRBD1 agrees at 9 bases. The CDR3 has 18 amino acids. The germline V gene encodes CDR1 LGHNT and CDR2 FRNRAP. V shed 0 bases, J shed 0 bases, and the junction held 8 bases outside the gene matches. DNA for the CDR3: TGTGCTAGTGGTTTGGTACTTAACAGGGGGCCCCCTAACTATGGCTACACCTTC. This translates into CASGLVLNRGPPNYGYTF.

The gene calls are TRBV18 and TRBJ1-4, with D tentatively TRBD1 (5 bases). V was shortened by 3 bases and J by 11 bases, with 16 bases between the two germline ends. The germline V gene encodes CDR1 KGHSH and CDR2 LQKENI. The length of the CDR3 is 14 residues. Written as DNA, the CDR3 is TGTGCCAGCTCACCCAGTGAGAGGGGTGATAAACTGTTTTTT. This codes for CASSPSERGDKLFF.

This clonotype was recorded many times. The CDR3 is CASGLAGGFTDTQYF. CDR3 in DNA: TGTGCCAGCGGACTAGCGGGGGGGTTCACAGATACGCAGTATTTT. The chain uses TRBV7-2 and TRBJ2-3, with 15 positions matching TRBD2. The germline gives CDR1 SGHTA, CDR2 FQGNSA. The CDR3 length is 15 residues. The V gene end was trimmed by 8 bases and the J gene end by 2 bases; junction bases not matched to a gene: 2.

This clonotype was found many times. This chain connects TRBV5-1 to TRBJ2-1; D gene uncertain. Germline loops: CDR1 SGHRS, CDR2 YFSETQ. This CDR3 spans 12 amino acids. The V gene lost 1 base and the J gene lost 7 bases, with 6 bases spanning the gap. The CDR3 spells CASSLRRNEQFF. In nucleotides, the CDR3 is TGCGCCAGCAGCTTGAGGAGAAATGAGCAGTTCTTC.

This clonotype was picked up a small number of times. The chain links TRBV7-6 to TRBJ2-5, with D possibly being TRBD1 (6 bases). The CDR3 is 16 amino acids. The germline V gene encodes CDR1 SGHVS and CDR2 FNYEAQ. Trimming shortened V by 2 bases and J by 5 bases, and 18 bases separated the two germline ends. The CDR3 DNA reads TGTGCCAGCAGCTTAAACTCTGCAGGGGTGGGGGAGACCCAGTACTTC. It codes for CASSLNSAGVGETQYF.

The rearrangement uses TRBV11-1 and TRBJ1-1, with a possible D match to TRBD1 (5 bases). V dropped 3 bases and J dropped 3 bases, with 8 bases sitting between them. The V gene's germline CDR1 is SGHAT and CDR2 FQDESV (reference sequence). This CDR3 spans 13 amino acids. The CDR3 reads CASSFLGDTEAFF. CDR3 in DNA: TGTGCCAGCAGCTTTTTGGGGGACACTGAAGCTTTCTTT. The full variable domain, rest sourced from reference TRBV11-1 and TRBJ1-1, is EAEVAQSPRYKITEKSQAVAFWCDPISGHATLYWYRQILGQGPELLVQFQDESVVDDSQLPKDRFSAERLKGVDSTLKIQPAELGDSAMYLCASSFLGDTEAFFGQGTRLTVV.

The genes are TRBV9 and TRBJ1-6; no reliable D call. The CDR3 extends over 15 amino acids. Germline CDR1 is SGDLS and CDR2 is YYNGEE. V was shortened by 3 bases and J by 7 bases, with 14 bases between the two germline ends. CDR3 in DNA: TGTGCCAGCAGCGGGGTGGTCGATAGAAATTCACCCCTCCACTTT. This translates into CASSGVVDRNSPLHF.

The table lists this clonotype with a few counts. This chain uses TRBV25-1 with TRBJ1-5, with a weak D call TRBD1 (6 bases). The ends were cut back, 11 bases at V and 5 bases at J, with 19 bases in the middle. The CDR3 has 14 amino acids. CDR1 is MGHDK, CDR2 SYGVNS, per germline. The CDR3 DNA is TGTGCCGGATCAGAGGGGGACCGCGATCAGCCCCAGCATTTT. It codes for CAGSEGDRDQPQHF.

This clonotype appeared a few times. The chain employs TRBV24-1 and TRBJ2-2, with D tentatively TRBD2 (6 bases). Germline assignment: CDR1 KGHDR and CDR2 SFDVKD. CDR3 length equals 15 residues. V was trimmed by 6 bases and J by 4 bases, leaving 14 bases between them. The CDR3 DNA reads as TGTGCCACCAGTTACGGGAGAGGGAGCACCGGGGAGCTGTTTTTT. Protein: CATSYGRGSTGELFF.

This clonotype was counted many times. The chain has TRBV5-1 and TRBJ1-3; no reliable D call. Germline CDR1 SGHRS, CDR2 YFSETQ. Trimming stripped 4 bases from V and 0 bases from J, with 11 bases between. The CDR3 extends over 15 amino acids. CDR3 nucleotide sequence: TGCGCCAGCAGCCCCGCAAGGAGCTCTGGAAACACCATATATTTT. As protein: CASSPARSSGNTIYF.

The table lists this clonotype with a few counts. The chain carries TRBV3-1 and TRBJ1-3, with 8 bases identical to TRBD1. The CDR3 is made up of 17 amino acids. The V gene's germline CDR1 is LGHDT and CDR2 YNNKEL (reference sequence). The trim removed 4 bases at V and 2 bases at J, leaving 10 bases unmatched. The CDR3 is CASSPHDRGSAGNTIYF. The CDR3 DNA reads TGTGCCAGCAGCCCCCATGACAGGGGCTCGGCTGGAAACACCATATATTTT.

A few counts support this clonotype. The CDR3 spells CASSHRQGSNQPQHF. CDR3 nucleotide sequence: TGCGCCAGCAGCCACCGACAGGGGAGCAATCAGCCCCAGCATTTT. J is TRBJ1-5 and V is TRBV4-1; the match to TRBD1 covers 8 bases. In germline, CDR1 is MGHRA, CDR2 YSYEKL. CDR3 length: 15 amino acids. V was pared by 3 bases and J by 1 base, with 2 bases of the junction left unmatched.

The table lists this clonotype with a few counts. V gene TRBV29-1 combines with J gene TRBJ1-2, with 7 nucleotides matching TRBD1. Trimming removed 5 bases from V and 4 bases from J; junction bases left unmatched: 4. Germline V gene data show CDR1 as SQVTM and CDR2 as ANQGSEA. CDR3 length: 12 residues. CDR3 DNA sequence: TGCAGCGTTCGTCAGGGGGGCTATGGCTACACCTTC. Amino acids: CSVRQGGYGYTF.

On this clonotype: This could be a read error, since a much larger clone is one nucleotide away. The chain joins TRBV15 to TRBJ1-5, with D uncertain. The V gene lost 5 bases and the J gene lost 4 bases, with 9 bases spanning the gap. This CDR3 is 13 amino acids long. Germline V gene data show CDR1 as LNHNV and CDR2 as YYDKDF (reference sequence). Written as DNA, the CDR3 is TGTGCCACCAGCCTTCAGGAGAATCAGCCCCAGCATTTT. Its protein product is CATSLQENQPQHF.